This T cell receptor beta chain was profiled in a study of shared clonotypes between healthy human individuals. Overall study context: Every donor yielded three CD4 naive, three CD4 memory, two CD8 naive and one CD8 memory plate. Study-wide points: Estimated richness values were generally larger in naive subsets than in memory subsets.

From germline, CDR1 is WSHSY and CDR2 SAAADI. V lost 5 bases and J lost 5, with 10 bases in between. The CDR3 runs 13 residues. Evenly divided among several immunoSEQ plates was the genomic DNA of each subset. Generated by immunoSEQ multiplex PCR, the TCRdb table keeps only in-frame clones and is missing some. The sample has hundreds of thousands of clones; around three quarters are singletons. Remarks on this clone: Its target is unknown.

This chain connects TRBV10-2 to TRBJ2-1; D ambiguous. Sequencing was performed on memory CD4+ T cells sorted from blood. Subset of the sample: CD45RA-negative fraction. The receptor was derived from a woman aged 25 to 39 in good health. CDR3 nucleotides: TGCGCCAGCAGTTTTTTGGGTAACAATGAGCAGTTCTTC. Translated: CASSFLGNNEQFF.